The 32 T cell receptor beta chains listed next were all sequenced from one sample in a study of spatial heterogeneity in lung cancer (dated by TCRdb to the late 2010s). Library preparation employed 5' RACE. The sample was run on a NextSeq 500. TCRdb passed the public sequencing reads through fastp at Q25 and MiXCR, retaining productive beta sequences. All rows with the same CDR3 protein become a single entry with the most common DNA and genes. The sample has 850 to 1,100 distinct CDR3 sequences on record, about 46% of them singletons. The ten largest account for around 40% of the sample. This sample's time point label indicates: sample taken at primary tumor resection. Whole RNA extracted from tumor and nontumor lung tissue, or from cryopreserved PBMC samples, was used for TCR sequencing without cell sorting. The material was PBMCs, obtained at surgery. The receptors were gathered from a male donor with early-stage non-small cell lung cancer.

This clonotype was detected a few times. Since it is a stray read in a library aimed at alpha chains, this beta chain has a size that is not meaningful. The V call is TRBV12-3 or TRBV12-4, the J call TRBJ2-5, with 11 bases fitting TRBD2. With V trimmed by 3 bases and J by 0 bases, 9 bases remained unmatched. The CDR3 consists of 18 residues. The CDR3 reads CASSFIGTSGMYQETQYF. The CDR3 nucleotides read TGTGCCAGCAGTTTTATCGGGACTAGCGGAATGTACCAAGAGACCCAGTACTTC.

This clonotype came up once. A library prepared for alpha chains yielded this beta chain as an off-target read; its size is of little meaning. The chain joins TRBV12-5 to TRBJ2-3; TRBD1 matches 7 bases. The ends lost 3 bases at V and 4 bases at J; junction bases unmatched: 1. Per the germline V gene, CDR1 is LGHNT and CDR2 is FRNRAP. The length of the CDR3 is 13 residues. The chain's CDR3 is CASGFQGADTQYF. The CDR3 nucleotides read TGTGCTAGTGGTTTCCAGGGGGCAGATACGCAGTATTTT. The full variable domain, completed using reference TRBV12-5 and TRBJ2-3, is DARVTQTPRHKVTEMGQEVTMRCQPILGHNTVFWYRQTMMQGLELLAYFRNRAPLDDSGMPKDRFSAEMPDATLATLKIQPSEPRDSAVYFCASGFQGADTQYFGPGTRLTVL.

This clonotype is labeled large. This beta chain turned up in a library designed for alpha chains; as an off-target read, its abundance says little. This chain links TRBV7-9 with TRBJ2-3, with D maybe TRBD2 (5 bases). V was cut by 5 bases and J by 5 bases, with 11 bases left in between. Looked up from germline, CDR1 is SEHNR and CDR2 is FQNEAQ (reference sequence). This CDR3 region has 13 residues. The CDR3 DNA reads TGTGCCAGCAGCCGCGGGTCCTTAGATACGCAGTATTTT. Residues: CASSRGSLDTQYF.

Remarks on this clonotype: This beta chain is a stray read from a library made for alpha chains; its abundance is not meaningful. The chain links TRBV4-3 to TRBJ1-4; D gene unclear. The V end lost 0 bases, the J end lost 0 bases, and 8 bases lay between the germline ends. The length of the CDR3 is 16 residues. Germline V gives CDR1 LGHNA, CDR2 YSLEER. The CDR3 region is CASSQDRSATNEKLFF. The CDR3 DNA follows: TGCGCCAGCAGCCAAGATCGGTCGGCAACTAATGAAAAACTGTTTTTT.

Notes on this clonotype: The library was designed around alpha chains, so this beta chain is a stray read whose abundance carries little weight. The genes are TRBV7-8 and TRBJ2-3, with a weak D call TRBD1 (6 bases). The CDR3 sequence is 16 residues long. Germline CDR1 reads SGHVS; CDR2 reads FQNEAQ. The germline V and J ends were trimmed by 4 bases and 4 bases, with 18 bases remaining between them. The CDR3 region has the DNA TGTGCCAGCAGCTCCCACAGGGCTACTCTGTCAGATACGCAGTATTTT. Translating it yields CASSSHRATLSDTQYF. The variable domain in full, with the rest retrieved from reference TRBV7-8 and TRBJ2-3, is GAGVSQSPRYKVAKRGQDVALRCDPISGHVSLFWYQQALGQGPEFLTYFQNEAQLDKSGLPSDRFFAERPEGSVSTLKIQRTQQEDSAVYLCASSSHRATLSDTQYFGPGTRLTVL.

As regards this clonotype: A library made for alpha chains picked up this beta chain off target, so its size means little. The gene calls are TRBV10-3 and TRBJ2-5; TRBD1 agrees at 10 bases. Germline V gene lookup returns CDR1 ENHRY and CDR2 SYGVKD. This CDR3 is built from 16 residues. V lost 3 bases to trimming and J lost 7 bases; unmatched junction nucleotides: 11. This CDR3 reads CAISEKGSGQGGTQYF. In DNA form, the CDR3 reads TGTGCCATCAGTGAAAAGGGATCTGGACAGGGGGGGACCCAGTACTTC.

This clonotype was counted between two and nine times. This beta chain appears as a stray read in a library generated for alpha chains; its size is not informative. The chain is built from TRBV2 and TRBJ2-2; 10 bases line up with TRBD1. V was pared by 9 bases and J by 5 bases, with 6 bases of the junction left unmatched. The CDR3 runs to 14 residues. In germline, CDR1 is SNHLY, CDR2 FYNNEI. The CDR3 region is CASSGTGETGELFF. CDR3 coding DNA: TGTGCCAGTTCCGGGACAGGGGAGACCGGGGAGCTGTTTTTT.

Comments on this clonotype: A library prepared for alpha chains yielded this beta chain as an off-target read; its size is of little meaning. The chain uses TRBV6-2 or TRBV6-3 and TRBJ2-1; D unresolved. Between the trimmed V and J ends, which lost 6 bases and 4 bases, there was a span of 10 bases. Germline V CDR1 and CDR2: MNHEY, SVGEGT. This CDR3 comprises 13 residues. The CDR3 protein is CASRLDPYNEQFF. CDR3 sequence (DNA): TGTGCCAGCAGACTGGACCCTTACAATGAGCAGTTCTTC.

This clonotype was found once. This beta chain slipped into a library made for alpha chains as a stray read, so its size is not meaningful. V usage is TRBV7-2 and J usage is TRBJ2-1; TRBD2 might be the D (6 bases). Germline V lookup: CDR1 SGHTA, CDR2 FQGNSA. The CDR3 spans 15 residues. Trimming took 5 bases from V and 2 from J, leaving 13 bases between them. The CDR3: CASSTRDLAYNEQFF. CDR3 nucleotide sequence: TGTGCCAGCAGCACGCGGGACTTAGCCTACAATGAGCAGTTCTTC.

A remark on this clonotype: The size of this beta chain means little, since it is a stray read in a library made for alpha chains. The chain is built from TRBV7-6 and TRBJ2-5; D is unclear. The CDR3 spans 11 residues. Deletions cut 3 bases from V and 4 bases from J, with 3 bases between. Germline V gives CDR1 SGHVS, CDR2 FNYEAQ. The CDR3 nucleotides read TGTGCCAGCAGCTTTGGAGAGACCCAGTACTTC. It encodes CASSFGETQYF.

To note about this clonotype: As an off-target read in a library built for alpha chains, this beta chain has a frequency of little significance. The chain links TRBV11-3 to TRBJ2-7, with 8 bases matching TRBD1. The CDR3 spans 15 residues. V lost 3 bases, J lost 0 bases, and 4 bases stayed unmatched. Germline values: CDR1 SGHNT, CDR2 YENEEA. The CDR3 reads CASSLTGDPSYEQYF. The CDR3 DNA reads TGTGCCAGCAGCTTGACAGGGGACCCCTCCTACGAGCAGTACTTC.

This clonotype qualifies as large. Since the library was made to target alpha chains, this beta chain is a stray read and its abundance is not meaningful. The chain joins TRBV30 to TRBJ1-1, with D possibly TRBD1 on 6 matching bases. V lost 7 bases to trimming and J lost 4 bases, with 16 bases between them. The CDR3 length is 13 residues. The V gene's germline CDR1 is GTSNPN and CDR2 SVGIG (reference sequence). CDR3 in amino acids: CAFHYREGTEAFF. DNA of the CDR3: TGTGCCTTTCACTACAGGGAGGGCACTGAAGCTTTCTTT. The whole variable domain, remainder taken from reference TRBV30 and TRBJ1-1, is SQTIHQWPATLVQPVGSPLSLECTVEGTSNPNLYWYRQAAGRGLQLLFYSVGIGQISSEVPQNLSASRPQDRQFILSSKKLLLSDSGFYLCAFHYREGTEAFFGQGTRLTVV.

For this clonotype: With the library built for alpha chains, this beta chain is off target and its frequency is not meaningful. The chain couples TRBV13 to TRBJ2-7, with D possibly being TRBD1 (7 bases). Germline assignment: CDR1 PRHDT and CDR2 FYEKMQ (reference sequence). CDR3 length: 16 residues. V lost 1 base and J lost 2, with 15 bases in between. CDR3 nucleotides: TGTGCCAGCAGCTTAGATTGGGGGGACAGTGCCTACGAGCAGTACTTC. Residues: CASSLDWGDSAYEQYF.

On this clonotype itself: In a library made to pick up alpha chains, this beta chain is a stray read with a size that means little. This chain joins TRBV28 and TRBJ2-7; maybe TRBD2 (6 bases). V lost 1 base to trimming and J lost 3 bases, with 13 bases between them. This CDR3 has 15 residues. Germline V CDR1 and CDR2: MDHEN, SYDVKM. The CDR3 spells CASSLLKGLNYEQYF. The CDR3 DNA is TGTGCCAGCAGTTTATTAAAGGGACTCAACTACGAGCAGTACTTC.

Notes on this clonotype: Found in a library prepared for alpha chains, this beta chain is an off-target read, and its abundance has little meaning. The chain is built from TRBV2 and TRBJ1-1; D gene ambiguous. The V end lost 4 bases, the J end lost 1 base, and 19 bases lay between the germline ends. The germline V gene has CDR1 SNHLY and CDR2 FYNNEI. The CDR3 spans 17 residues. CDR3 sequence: CASSGVIFTTTNTEAFF. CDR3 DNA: TGTGCCAGCAGTGGGGTCATTTTTACGACGACGAACACTGAAGCTTTCTTT.

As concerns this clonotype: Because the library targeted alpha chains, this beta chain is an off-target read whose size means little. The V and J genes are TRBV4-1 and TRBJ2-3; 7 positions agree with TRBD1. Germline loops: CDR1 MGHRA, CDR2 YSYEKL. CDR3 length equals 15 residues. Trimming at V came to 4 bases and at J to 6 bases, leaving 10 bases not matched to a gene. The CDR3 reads CASSRGQSSGDTQYF. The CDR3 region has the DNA TGCGCCAGCAGCCGGGGACAGTCCTCGGGCGATACGCAGTATTTT.

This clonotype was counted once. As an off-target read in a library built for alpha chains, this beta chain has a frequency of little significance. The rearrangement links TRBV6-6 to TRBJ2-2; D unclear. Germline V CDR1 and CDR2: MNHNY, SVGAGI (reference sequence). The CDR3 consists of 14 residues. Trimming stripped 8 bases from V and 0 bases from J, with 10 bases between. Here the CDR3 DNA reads TGTGCCAGCCAACTGCCCGCGAACACCGGGGAGCTGTTTTTT. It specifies CASQLPANTGELFF.

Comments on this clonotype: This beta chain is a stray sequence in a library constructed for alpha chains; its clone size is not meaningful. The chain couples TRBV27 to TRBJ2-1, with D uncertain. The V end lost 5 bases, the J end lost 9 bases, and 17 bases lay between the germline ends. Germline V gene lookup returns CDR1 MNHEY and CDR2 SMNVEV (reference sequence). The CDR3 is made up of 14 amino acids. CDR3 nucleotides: TGTGCCAGCAGTCCCATCGGGCGACCGCCTGAGCAGTTCTTC. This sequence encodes CASSPIGRPPEQFF.

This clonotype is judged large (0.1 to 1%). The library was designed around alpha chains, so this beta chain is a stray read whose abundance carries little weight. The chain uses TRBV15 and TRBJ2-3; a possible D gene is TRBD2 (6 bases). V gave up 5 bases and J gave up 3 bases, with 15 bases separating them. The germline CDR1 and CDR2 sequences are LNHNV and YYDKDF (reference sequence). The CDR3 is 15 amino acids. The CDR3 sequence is CATSGRLGGTDTQYF. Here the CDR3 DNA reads TGTGCCACCAGCGGCCGACTAGGAGGGACAGATACGCAGTATTTT. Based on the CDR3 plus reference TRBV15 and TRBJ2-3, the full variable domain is DAMVIQNPRYQVTQFGKPVTLSCSQTLNHNVMYWYQQKSSQAPKLLFHYYDKDFNNEADTPDNFQSRRPNTSFCFLDIRSPGLGDTAMYLCATSGRLGGTDTQYFGPGTRLTVL.

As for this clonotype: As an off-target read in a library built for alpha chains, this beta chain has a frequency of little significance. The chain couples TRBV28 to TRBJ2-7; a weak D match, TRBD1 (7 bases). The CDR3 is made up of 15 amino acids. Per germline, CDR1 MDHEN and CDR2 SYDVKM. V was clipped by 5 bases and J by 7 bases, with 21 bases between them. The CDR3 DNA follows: TGTGCCAGCAGTCCAGGTTACAGGGGCGGGGAGGAGCAGTACTTC. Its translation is CASSPGYRGGEEQYF.

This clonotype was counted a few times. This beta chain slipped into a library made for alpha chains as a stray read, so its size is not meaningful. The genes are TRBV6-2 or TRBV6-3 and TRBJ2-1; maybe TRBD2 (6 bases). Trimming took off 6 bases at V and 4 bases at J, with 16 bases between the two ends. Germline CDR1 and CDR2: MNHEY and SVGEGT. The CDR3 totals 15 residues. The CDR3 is CASSLRGSGYNEQFF. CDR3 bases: TGTGCCAGCAGCCTCCGGGGTAGCGGTTACAATGAGCAGTTCTTC.

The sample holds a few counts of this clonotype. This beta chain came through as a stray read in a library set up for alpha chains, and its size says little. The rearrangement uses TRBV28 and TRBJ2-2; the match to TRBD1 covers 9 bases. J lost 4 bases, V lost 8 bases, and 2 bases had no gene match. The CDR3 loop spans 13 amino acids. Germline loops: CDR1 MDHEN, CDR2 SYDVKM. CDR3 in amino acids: CASGDRVTGELFF. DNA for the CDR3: TGTGCCAGCGGGGACAGGGTCACCGGGGAGCTGTTTTTT.

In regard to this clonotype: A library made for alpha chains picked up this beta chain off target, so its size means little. For the CDR3, the DNA is TGCAGTGCTCTTGACAGGGGAGAGAACAATGAGCAGTTCTTC. Translated: CSALDRGENNEQFF. The chain has TRBV20-1 and TRBJ2-1; TRBD1 agrees at 8 bases. Germline V gene data show CDR1 as DFQATT and CDR2 as SNEGSKA (reference sequence). The CDR3 is 14 residues long. Germline trimming cut 5 bases from V and 5 bases from J; bases unmatched to any gene: 8.

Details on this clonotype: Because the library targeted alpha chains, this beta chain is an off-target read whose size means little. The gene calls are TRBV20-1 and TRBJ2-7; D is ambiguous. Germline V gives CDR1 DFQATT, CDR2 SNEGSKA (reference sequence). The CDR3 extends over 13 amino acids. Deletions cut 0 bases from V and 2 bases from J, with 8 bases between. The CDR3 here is CSARDRLTYEQYF. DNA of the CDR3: TGCAGTGCTAGAGATCGCCTAACCTACGAGCAGTACTTC.

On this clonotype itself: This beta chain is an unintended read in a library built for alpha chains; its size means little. The CDR3 DNA reads TGTGCCAGCAGTAGTCTAGCGGGGGACCCAGGGGAGACCCAGTACTTC. Translation gives CASSSLAGDPGETQYF. V is TRBV2 and J is TRBJ2-5, with TRBD2 matching 10 bases. Germline-derived CDR1 and CDR2 are SNHLY and FYNNEI. This CDR3 contains 16 residues. The V and J ends lost 5 bases and 5 bases, in that order; junction bases with no gene match: 11.

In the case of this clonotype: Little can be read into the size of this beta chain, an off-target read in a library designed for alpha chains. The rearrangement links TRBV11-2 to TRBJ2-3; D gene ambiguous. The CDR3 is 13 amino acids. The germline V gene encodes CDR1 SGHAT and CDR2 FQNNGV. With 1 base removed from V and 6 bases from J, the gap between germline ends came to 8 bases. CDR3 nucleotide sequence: TGTGCCAGCAGCTTAGGACTGGGTGATACGCAGTATTTT. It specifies CASSLGLGDTQYF.

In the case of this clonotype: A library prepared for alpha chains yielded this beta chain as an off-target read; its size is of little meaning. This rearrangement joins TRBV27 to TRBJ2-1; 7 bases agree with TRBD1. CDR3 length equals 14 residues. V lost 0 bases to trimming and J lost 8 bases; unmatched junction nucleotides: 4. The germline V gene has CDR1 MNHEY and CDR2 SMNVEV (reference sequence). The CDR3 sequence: CASSLSTGIHEQFF. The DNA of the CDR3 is TGTGCCAGCAGTTTATCGACAGGGATCCATGAGCAGTTCTTC.

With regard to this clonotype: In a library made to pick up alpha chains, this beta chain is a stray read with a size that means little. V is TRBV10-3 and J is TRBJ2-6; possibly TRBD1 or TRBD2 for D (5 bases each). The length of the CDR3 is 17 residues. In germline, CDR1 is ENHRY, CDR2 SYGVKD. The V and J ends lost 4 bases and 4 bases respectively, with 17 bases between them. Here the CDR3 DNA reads TGTGCCATCAGTGCCCGGGACGGCGGGCCCGGGGCCAACGTCCTGACTTTC. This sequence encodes CAISARDGGPGANVLTF.

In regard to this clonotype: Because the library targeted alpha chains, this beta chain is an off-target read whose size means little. CDR3 amino acids: CASSRLGQNTGELFF. The CDR3 DNA reads as TGTGCCAGCAGTCGCCTAGGACAGAACACCGGGGAGCTGTTTTTT. J is TRBJ2-2 and V is TRBV6-5, with D maybe TRBD1 (5 bases). Germline assignment: CDR1 MNHEY and CDR2 SVGAGI. V dropped 5 bases and J dropped 1 base, with 11 bases sitting between them. The CDR3 totals 15 residues.

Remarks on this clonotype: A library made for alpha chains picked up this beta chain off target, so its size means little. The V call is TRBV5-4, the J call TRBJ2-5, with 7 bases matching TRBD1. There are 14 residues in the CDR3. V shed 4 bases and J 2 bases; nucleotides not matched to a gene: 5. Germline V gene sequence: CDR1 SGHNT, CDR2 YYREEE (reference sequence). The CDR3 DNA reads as TGTGCCAGCAGCGCCGGGACAGATCAAGAGACCCAGTACTTC. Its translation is CASSAGTDQETQYF.

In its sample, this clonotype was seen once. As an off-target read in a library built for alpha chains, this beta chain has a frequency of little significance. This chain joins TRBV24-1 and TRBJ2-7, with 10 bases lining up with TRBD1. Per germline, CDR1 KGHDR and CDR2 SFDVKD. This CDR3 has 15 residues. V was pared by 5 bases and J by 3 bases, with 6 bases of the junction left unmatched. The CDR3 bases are TGTGCCACCAGTGTTAGCGGGACAGGGGTCTACGAGCAGTACTTC. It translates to CATSVSGTGVYEQYF.

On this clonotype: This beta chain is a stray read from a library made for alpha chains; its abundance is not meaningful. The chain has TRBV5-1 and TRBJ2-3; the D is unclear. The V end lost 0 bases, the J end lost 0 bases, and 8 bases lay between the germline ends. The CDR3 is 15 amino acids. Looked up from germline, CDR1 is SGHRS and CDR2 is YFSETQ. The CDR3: CASSLEAQSTDTQYF. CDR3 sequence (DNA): TGCGCCAGCAGCTTGGAGGCCCAGAGCACAGATACGCAGTATTTT.